A selection of T cell receptor beta chains follows, all from one sample in a study of a mutant IDH1 vaccine in newly diagnosed glioma. Using immunoSEQ multiplex PCR, the repertoire was profiled, and TCRdb retains in-frame clones only, with some absent. The table has tens of thousands of clones, roughly 80% seen once. Here the sequenced sample was PBMCs, taken from a glioma patient treated with radiotherapy, temozolomide or both. Every receptor here comes from a woman in her forties with glioma. Both conserved end residues are part of each CDR3. Each record gives: clone size, J gene, CDR3 length, V gene, D gene, CDR3 DNA, CDR3 protein. The D gene is left open where the match is weak. Where a row states a size, it is once, few, many or the class of an expanded clone; other rows omit it.

- TRBJ1-1 12 TRBV2 - TGTGCCAGCAGTGATGTCAGGGTTCAAGCTTTCTTT CASSDVRVQAFF
- TRBJ2-3 14 TRBV4-1 - TGCGCCAGCAGCCAAGGGGGCCCGGCAGATACGCAGTATTTT CASSQGGPADTQYF
- TRBJ2-5 13 TRBV6-5 - TGTGCCAGCAGTTCCTCCTTGGGAGTGACCCAGTACTTC CASSSSLGVTQYF
- TRBJ1-2 14 TRBV13 - TGTGCCAGCACCCCCTCCGGACAGACCTATGGCTACACCTTC CASTPSGQTYGYTF
- TRBJ1-3 15 TRBV6-1 - TGTGCCAGCAGTGAAGGATCCGTCGCTGGAAACACCATATATTTT CASSEGSVAGNTIYF
- TRBJ1-5 15 TRBV6-4 - TGTGCCAGCAGTGATGCCGCAGGGAGCAATCAGCCCCAGCATTTT CASSDAAGSNQPQHF
- TRBJ2-7 13 TRBV6-1 - TGTGCCAGCAGTGAAGGTTTGACCGACGAGCAGTACTTC CASSEGLTDEQYF
few TRBJ2-7 12 TRBV19 - TGTGCCAGTAGTATAGGACCGAGTGAGCAGTACTTC CASSIGPSEQYF
- TRBJ1-5 14 TRBV6-6 TRBD1 TGTGCCACCACAGGGGGAGACGGCAATCAGCCCCAGCATTTT CATTGGDGNQPQHF
once TRBJ1-3 17 TRBV15 - TGTGCCACCAGCAGGGATTCTTTGACTTTGACTGGAAACACCATATATTTT CATSRDSLTLTGNTIYF
- TRBJ1-1 17 TRBV10-3 - TGTGCCATCAGTGAGCGAGATCCTATGAAGTTGAACACTGAAGCTTTCTTT CAISERDPMKLNTEAFF
- TRBJ1-1 15 TRBV6-5 - TGTGCCAGCAGTTACGGGGGGGTCATGAACACTGAAGCTTTCTTT CASSYGGVMNTEAFF
- TRBJ1-6 15 TRBV5-1 TRBD1 TGCGCCAGCAGCTTGGTCTCAGGGGGAAATTCACCCCTCCACTTT CASSLVSGGNSPLHF
few TRBJ1-2 13 TRBV30 - TGTGCCTGGAGCCCCGACCGTACCTATGGCTACACCTTC CAWSPDRTYGYTF
- TRBJ1-4 13 TRBV7-7 - TGTGCTAGCAGCTTAGCGCTGGACTATCCACTGTTTTTT CASSLALDYPLFF
once TRBJ1-2 15 TRBV7-2 - TGTGCCAGCAGCCCGACCGGGACTGCCAACTATGGCTACACCTTC CASSPTGTANYGYTF
- TRBJ1-2 14 TRBV4-3 TRBD1 TGCGCCAGCAGCCAACCGACAGGGATCGGTGGCTACACCTTC CASSQPTGIGGYTF
- TRBJ2-1 14 TRBV2 TRBD2 TGTGCCAGCAGTAGTAGCGGGGGCCTCAATGAGCAGTTCTTC CASSSSGGLNEQFF
- TRBJ2-6 14 TRBV6-1 - TGTGCCAGCAGTGTCAGCTCTGGGGCCAACGTCCTGACTTTC CASSVSSGANVLTF
- TRBJ1-3 14 TRBV4-3 - TGCGCCAGCAGCCAAGAGGCCTCTGGAAACACCATATATTTT CASSQEASGNTIYF
- TRBJ2-7 14 TRBV19 - TGTGCCAGTAGTATAGGAGGAACTCTCTACGAGCAGTACTTC CASSIGGTLYEQYF
- TRBJ2-1 13 TRBV2 - TGTGCCAGCCGGGACGGCTTATACAATGAGCAGTTCTTC CASRDGLYNEQFF
- TRBJ2-7 15 TRBV5-1 - TGCGCCAGCAGCTTGGCGGGGGGCCTCTCCTACGAGCAGTACTTC CASSLAGGLSYEQYF
- TRBJ1-2 13 TRBV30 - TGTGCCTGGAGTGCCGACCTTCGCTATGGCTACACCTTC CAWSADLRYGYTF
- TRBJ2-3 16 TRBV7-2 TRBD2 TGTGCCAGCAGCCTCCGGACTAGCGGGTACGCAGATACGCAGTATTTT CASSLRTSGYADTQYF
- TRBJ1-5 14 TRBV11-3 - TGTGCCAGGTGGAACAGGGAAAGCAATCAGCCCCAGCATTTT CARWNRESNQPQHF
- TRBJ2-1 15 TRBV5-1 - TGCGCCAGCAGCCTCGGACGGGGCCCCTACAATGAGCAGTTCTTC CASSLGRGPYNEQFF
- TRBJ2-1 14 TRBV10-1 - TGCGCCAGCAGTGATGCCCCGGGTAGCAATGAGCAGTTCTTC CASSDAPGSNEQFF
- TRBJ2-3 15 TRBV10-3 - TGTGCCATCAGTGAGTCGACCAGCCGCACAGATACGCAGTATTTT CAISESTSRTDTQYF
- TRBJ1-6 12 TRBV21-1 - TGTGCCAGCAAGCAGGTCAGGGACCCGCTCCACTTT CASKQVRDPLHF
few TRBJ1-2 15 TRBV5-6 TRBD1 TGTGCCAGCAGCTTGGTTGGGCAGGGGGGCTATGGCTACACCTTC CASSLVGQGGYGYTF
- TRBJ1-1 14 TRBV7-2 - TGTGCCAGCAGCTTTAGGGCAGGGGAGACTGAAGCTTTCTTT CASSFRAGETEAFF
- TRBJ1-5 15 TRBV4-1 - TGCGCCAGCAGCCAAGAGTCGGGGAGCAATCAGCCCCAGCATTTT CASSQESGSNQPQHF
- TRBJ2-5 15 TRBV7-2 TRBD1 TGTGCCAGCAGCGACCGGGACAGGGGGCAAGAGACCCAGTACTTC CASSDRDRGQETQYF